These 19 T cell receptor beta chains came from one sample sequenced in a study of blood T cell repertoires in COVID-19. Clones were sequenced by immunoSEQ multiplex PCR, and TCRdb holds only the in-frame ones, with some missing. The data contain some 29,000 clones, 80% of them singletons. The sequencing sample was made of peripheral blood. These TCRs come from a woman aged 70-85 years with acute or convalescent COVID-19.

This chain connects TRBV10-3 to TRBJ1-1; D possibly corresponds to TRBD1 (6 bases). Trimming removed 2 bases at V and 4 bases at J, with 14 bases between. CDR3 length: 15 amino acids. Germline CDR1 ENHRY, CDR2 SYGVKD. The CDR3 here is CAISEGGSVGTEAFF. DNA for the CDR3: TGTGCCATCAGTGAGGGGGGCTCGGTGGGCACTGAAGCTTTCTTT.

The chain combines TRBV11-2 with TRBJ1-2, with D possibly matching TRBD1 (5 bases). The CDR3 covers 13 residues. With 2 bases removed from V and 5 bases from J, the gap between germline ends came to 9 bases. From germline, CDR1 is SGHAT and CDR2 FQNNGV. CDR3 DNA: TGTGCCAGCAGCTTACGGGACTTTTATGGCTACACCTTC. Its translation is CASSLRDFYGYTF.

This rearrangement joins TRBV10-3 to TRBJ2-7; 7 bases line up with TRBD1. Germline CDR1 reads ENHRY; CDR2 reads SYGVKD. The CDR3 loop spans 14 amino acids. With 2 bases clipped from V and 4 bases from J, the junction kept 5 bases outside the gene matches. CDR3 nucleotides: TGTGCCATCAGTGAGAAGGGGGCTGGTTACGAGCAGTACTTC. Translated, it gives CAISEKGAGYEQYF.

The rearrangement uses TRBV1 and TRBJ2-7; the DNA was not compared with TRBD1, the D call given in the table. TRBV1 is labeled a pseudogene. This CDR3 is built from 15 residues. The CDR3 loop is CTSSQRTEGAYEQYF. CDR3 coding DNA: TGCACCAGCAGCCAGAGGACAGAGGGGGCGTACGAGCAGTACTTC.

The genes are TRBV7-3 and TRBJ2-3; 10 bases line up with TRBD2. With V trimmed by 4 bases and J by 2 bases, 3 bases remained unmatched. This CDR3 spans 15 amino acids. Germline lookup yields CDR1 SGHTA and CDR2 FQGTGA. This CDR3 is CASSSLAGTTDTQYF. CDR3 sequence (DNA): TGTGCCAGCAGCTCACTAGCGGGGACCACAGATACGCAGTATTTT. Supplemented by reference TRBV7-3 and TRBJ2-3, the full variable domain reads GAGVSQTPSNKVTEKGKYVELRCDPISGHTALYWYRQSLGQGPEFLIYFQGTGAADDSGLPNDRFFAVRPEGSVSTLKIQRTERGDSAVYLCASSSLAGTTDTQYFGPGTRLTVL.

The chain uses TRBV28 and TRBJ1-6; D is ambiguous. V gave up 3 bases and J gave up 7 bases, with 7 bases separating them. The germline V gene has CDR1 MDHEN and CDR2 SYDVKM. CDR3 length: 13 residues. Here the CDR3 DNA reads TGTGCCAGCAGTTTTCAGCGGAATTCACCCCTCCACTTT. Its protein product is CASSFQRNSPLHF. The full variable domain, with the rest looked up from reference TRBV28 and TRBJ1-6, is DVKVTQSSRYLVKRTGEKVFLECVQDMDHENMFWYRQDPGLGLRLIYFSYDVKMKEKGDIPEGYSVSREKKERFSLILESASTNQTSMYLCASSFQRNSPLHFGNGTRLTVT.

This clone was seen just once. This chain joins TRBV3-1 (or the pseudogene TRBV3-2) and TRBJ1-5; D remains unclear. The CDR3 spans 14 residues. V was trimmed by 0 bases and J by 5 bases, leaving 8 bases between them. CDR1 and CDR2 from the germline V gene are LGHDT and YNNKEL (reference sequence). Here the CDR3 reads CASSQEASDQPQHF. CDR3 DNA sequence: TGTGCCAGCAGCCAAGAAGCGAGTGATCAGCCCCAGCATTTT.

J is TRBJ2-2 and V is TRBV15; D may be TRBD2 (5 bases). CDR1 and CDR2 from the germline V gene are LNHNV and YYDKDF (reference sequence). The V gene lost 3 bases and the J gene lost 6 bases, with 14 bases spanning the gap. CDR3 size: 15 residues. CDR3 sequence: CATSSAALRAGELFF. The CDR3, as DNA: TGTGCCACCAGCAGTGCCGCGTTGCGGGCCGGGGAGCTGTTTTTT.

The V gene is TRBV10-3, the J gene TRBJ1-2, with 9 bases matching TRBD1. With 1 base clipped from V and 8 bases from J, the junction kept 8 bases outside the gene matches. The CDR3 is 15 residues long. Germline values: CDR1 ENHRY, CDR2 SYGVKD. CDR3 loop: CAISEWEGQGSGYTF. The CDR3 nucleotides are TGTGCCATCAGTGAGTGGGAAGGACAGGGGAGCGGCTACACCTTC.

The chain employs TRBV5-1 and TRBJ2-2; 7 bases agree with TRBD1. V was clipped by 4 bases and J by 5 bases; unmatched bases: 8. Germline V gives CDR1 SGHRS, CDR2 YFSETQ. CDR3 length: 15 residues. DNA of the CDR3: TGCGCCAGCAGCACGGCAGGGGGTGAGACCGGGGAGCTGTTTTTT. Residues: CASSTAGGETGELFF. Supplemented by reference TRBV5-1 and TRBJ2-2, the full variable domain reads KAGVTQTPRYLIKTRGQQVTLSCSPISGHRSVSWYQQTPGQGLQFLFEYFSETQRNKGNFPGRFSGRQFSNSRSEMNVSTLELGDSALYLCASSTAGGETGELFFGEGSRLTVL.

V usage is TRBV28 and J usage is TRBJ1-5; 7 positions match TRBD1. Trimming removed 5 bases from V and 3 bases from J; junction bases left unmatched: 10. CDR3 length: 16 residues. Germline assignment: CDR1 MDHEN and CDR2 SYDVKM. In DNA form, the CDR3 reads TGTGCCAGCAGTGTCCCACGGGACAGAGTCAATCAGCCCCAGCATTTT. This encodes CASSVPRDRVNQPQHF.

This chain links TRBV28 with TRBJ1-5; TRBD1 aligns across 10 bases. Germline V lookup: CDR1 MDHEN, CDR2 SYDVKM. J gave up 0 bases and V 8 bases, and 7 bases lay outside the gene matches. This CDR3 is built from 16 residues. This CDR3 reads CASSPDRGNSNQPQHF. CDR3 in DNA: TGTGCCAGCTCCCCGGACAGGGGGAATAGCAATCAGCCCCAGCATTTT.

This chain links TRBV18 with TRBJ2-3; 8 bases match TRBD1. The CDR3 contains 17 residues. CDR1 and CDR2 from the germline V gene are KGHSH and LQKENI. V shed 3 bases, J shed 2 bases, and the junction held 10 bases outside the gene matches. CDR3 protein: CASSPFGQGASTDTQYF. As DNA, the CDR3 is TGTGCCAGCTCACCGTTCGGACAGGGAGCTTCCACAGATACGCAGTATTTT.

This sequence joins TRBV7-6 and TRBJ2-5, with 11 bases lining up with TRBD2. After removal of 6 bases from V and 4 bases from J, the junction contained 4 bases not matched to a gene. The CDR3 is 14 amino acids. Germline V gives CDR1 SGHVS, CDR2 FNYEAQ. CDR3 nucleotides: TGTGCCAGCAGTCTAGCGGGGGGAAGAGAGACCCAGTACTTC. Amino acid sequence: CASSLAGGRETQYF.

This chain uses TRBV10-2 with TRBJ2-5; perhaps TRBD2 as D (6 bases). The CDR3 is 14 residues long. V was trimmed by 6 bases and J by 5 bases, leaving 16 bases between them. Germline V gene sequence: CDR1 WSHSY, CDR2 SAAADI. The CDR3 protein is CASSLREPRETQYF. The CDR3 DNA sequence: TGCGCCAGCAGCCTCCGGGAGCCCAGGGAGACCCAGTACTTC.

CDR3 protein: CASSQGEGDNNEQFF. The CDR3 DNA reads TGTGCCAGCAGCCAAGGGGAGGGGGATAACAATGAGCAGTTCTTC. The rearrangement links TRBV3-1 (or the pseudogene TRBV3-2) to TRBJ2-1, with a weak D call TRBD2 (7 bases). From germline, CDR1 is LGHDT and CDR2 YNNKEL (reference sequence). This CDR3 is built from 15 residues. V lost 1 base and J 5 bases, leaving 12 bases between the germline ends.

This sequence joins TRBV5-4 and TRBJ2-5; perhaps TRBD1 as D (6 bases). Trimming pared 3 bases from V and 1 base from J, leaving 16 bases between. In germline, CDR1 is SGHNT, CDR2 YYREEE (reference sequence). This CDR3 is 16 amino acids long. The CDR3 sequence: CASSSPLQGVQETQYF. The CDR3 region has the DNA TGTGCCAGCAGCTCGCCTCTACAGGGTGTCCAAGAGACCCAGTACTTC.

The CDR3 loop reads CASSLSGGVANEQFF. DNA for the CDR3: TGTGCCAGCAGCCTTAGCGGGGGGGTGGCCAATGAGCAGTTCTTC. The genes are TRBV11-2 and TRBJ2-1, with 11 bases fitting TRBD2. The V segment lost 5 bases and the J segment 6 bases; nucleotides outside the gene matches: 6. Germline loops: CDR1 SGHAT, CDR2 FQNNGV. The CDR3 covers 15 residues. The whole variable domain, filled in from reference TRBV11-2 and TRBJ2-1, reads EAGVAQSPRYKIIEKRQSVAFWCNPISGHATLYWYQQILGQGPKLLIQFQNNGVVDDSQLPKDRFSAERLKGVDSTLKIQPAKLEDSAVYLCASSLSGGVANEQFFGPGTRLTVL.

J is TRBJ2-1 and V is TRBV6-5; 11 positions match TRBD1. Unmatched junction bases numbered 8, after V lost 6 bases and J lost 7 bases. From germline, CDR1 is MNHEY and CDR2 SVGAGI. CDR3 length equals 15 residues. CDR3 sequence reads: CASRLGQGARNEQFF. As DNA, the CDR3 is TGTGCCAGCAGACTTGGACAGGGGGCGCGGAATGAGCAGTTCTTC.